The clone carrying this T cell receptor beta chain has just a few counts. Its antigen is undetermined. The CDR3 length is 15 residues. Germline CDR1 is SGHDT and CDR2 is YYEEEE. With V trimmed by 0 bases and J by 1 base, 3 bases remained unmatched. The data stem from a study of tumor-infiltrating lymphocytes in primary liver carcinoma. Whole-study results and caveats: Tumor region pairs overlapped more than did tumor-adjacent and tumor-blood pairs.

TCR beta cDNA was prepared out of around 460 ng total RNA by means of a constant-region primer. Amplification in three nested multiplex PCR rounds with slightly modified ARM-PCR gave rise to TCR beta libraries. Each of the first two PCR rounds ran approximately 11 cycles with TRBV1-TRBV30 forward and C-beta reverse primers. TCRdb reanalysed the multiplex PCR reads using MiXCR and keeps one entry per CDR3 protein. The sample lists approximately 330,000 distinct CDR3 sequences; around 60% were seen once. Extraction also yielded germline DNA, while blood RNA was obtained from unsorted whole blood. The sequence derives from a man aged 40-50 years with primary liver carcinoma and hepatitis B virus infection. Source material: peripheral blood. The chain has TRBV5-6 and TRBJ2-7, with TRBD1 matching 8 bases. The CDR3 coding sequence is TGTGCCAGCAGCTTGGGGGGGGACAGGTCCTACGAGCAGTACTTC. Its protein product is CASSLGGDRSYEQYF.